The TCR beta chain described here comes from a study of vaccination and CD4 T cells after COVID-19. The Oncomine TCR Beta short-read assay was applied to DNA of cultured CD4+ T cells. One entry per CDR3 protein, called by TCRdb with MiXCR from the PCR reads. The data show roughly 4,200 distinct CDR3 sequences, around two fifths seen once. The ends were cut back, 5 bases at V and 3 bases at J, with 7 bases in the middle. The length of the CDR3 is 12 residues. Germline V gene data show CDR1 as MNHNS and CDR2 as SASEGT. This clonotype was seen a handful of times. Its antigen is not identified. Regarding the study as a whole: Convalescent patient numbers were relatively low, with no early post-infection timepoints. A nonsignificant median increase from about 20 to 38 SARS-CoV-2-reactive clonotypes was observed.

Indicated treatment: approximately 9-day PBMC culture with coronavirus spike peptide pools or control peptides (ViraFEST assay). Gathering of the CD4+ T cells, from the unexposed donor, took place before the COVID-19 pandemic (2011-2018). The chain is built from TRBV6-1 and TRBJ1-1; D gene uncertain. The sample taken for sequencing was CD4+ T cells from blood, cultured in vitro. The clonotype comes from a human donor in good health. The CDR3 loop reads CASSNRYTEAFF. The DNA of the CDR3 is TGTGCCAGCAGTAACAGATACACTGAAGCTTTCTTT.